This passage covers 21 T cell receptor beta chains from one sample sequenced in a study of shared clonotypes between healthy human individuals. Sequenced by immunoSEQ multiplex PCR; TCRdb stores in-frame clones only, minus some. The sample yields approximately 500,000 clones, around 85% seen once. Sequenced material: PBMCs. The receptors come from a middle-aged woman in good health. Some clones in this sample may be carry-over from other donors' samples.

The chain recombines TRBV4-1 with TRBJ2-7; TRBD1 matches at 7 bases. V lost 7 bases and J lost 5; bases outside the gene matches: 11. CDR1 MGHRA and CDR2 YSYEKL come from the germline V gene. The CDR3 is made up of 14 amino acids. CDR3 sequence: CASILTTGAHEQYF. For the CDR3, the DNA is TGCGCCAGCATCTTAACAACAGGGGCCCACGAGCAGTACTTC.

This clone came up many times. V usage is TRBV27 and J usage is TRBJ2-5; possibly TRBD2 for D (5 bases). V lost 6 bases and J lost 5, with 16 bases in between. CDR1 MNHEY and CDR2 SMNVEV come from the germline V gene (reference sequence). The CDR3 spans 14 residues. The CDR3 protein is CASRFYSGGETQYF. CDR3 nucleotide sequence: TGTGCCAGCAGATTCTACAGTGGCGGGGAGACCCAGTACTTC.

V and J are TRBV15 and TRBJ2-1, with unresolved D. The germline V and J ends were trimmed by 1 base and 6 bases, with 10 bases remaining between them. The CDR3 has 14 residues. In germline, CDR1 is LNHNV, CDR2 YYDKDF (reference sequence). CDR3 protein: CATSRGSIGNEQFF. The CDR3 DNA reads as TGTGCCACCAGCAGAGGGTCAATAGGCAATGAGCAGTTCTTC.

This chain links TRBV11-2 with TRBJ2-7, with D tentatively TRBD2 (7 bases). The CDR3 sequence is 14 residues long. With 0 bases removed from V and 6 bases from J, the gap between germline ends came to 12 bases. Germline V gives CDR1 SGHAT, CDR2 FQNNGV. CDR3 in DNA: TGTGCCAGCAGCTTAGATCGGGGGGCCTTCGAGCAGTACTTC. This codes for CASSLDRGAFEQYF.

This sequence joins TRBV28 and TRBJ2-5, with D tentatively TRBD2 (6 bases). Germline loops: CDR1 MDHEN, CDR2 SYDVKM. The CDR3 extends over 12 amino acids. Trimming pared 7 bases from V and 5 bases from J, leaving 11 bases between. CDR3 DNA: TGTGCCAGCACAGGCCGGGGGGAGACCCAGTACTTC. This gives the protein CASTGRGETQYF.

This clone was picked up one time. The chain uses TRBV28 and TRBJ2-7; 7 bases fit TRBD1. The V gene end was trimmed by 0 bases and the J gene end by 1 base; junction bases not matched to a gene: 0. The CDR3 is 14 residues long. Germline V gives CDR1 MDHEN, CDR2 SYDVKM. The CDR3 loop reads CASSLWDRSYEQYF. CDR3 DNA: TGTGCCAGCAGTTTATGGGACAGGTCCTACGAGCAGTACTTC.

The CDR3 is CASSRRSRGTEAFF. The CDR3 DNA sequence: TGTGCCAGCAGCCGCAGGTCCAGGGGGACTGAAGCTTTCTTT. J is TRBJ1-1 and V is TRBV7-9; 7 nucleotides agree with TRBD1. J gave up 5 bases and V 5 bases, and 8 bases lay outside the gene matches. Germline CDR1 SEHNR, CDR2 FQNEAQ (reference sequence). There are 14 residues in the CDR3. Complete variable domain (other parts from reference TRBV7-9 and TRBJ1-1): DTGVSQNPRHKITKRGQNVTFRCDPISEHNRLYWYRQTLGQGPEFLTYFQNEAQLEKSRLLSDRFSAERPKGSFSTLEIQRTEQGDSAMYLCASSRRSRGTEAFFGQGTRLTVV.

As to this clone: It may be a read error: a sequence one base away is much more abundant. In DNA form, the CDR3 reads TGTGCCAGCAGACGTCCTGTGGGGGAGGCAGGGCGTACTGAAGCTTTCTTT. Encoded protein: CASRRPVGEAGRTEAFF. V and J are TRBV28 and TRBJ1-1, with D perhaps TRBD1 (5 bases). Germline V gene data show CDR1 as MDHEN and CDR2 as SYDVKM. The CDR3 loop spans 17 amino acids. Trimming shortened V by 6 bases and J by 5 bases, and 25 bases separated the two germline ends.

The chain joins TRBV5-6 to TRBJ2-4; 10 positions match TRBD1. CDR1 is SGHDT and CDR2 is YYEEEE in the germline V gene. The V gene end was trimmed by 4 bases and the J gene end by 7 bases; junction bases not matched to a gene: 5. CDR3 length: 14 residues. The CDR3 DNA is TGTGCCAGCAGCGGGACAGGGGAAGAGAACATTCAGTACTTC. This translates into CASSGTGEENIQYF. Together with reference TRBV5-6 and TRBJ2-4, the CDR3 gives the full variable domain: DAGVTQSPTHLIKTRGQQVTLRCSPKSGHDTVSWYQQALGQGPQFIFQYYEEEERQRGNFPDRFSGHQFPNYSSELNVNALLLGDSALYLCASSGTGEENIQYFGAGTRLSVL.

This clone is a singleton in its sample. V gene TRBV7-9 combines with J gene TRBJ2-3, with 14 bases lining up with TRBD2. The CDR3 runs to 15 residues. V lost 5 bases, J lost 6 bases, and 4 bases stayed unmatched. Germline V lookup: CDR1 SEHNR, CDR2 FQNEAQ (reference sequence). CDR3 bases: TGTGCCAGCAGCACCCGGACTAGCGGGGGGGATACGCAGTATTTT. Translation: CASSTRTSGGDTQYF.

V is TRBV30 and J is TRBJ1-1, with D perhaps TRBD1 (6 bases). CDR1 and CDR2 (germline): GTSNPN, SVGIG (reference sequence). V lost 2 bases and J lost 6, with 19 bases in between. The CDR3 is made up of 15 amino acids. In DNA, the CDR3 is TGTGCCTGGAGTACTAGGGACACCCTCCGGGCTGAAGCTTTCTTT. This translates into CAWSTRDTLRAEAFF.

The chain carries TRBV5-4 and TRBJ1-1; TRBD1 is a possible D gene (5 bases). Trimming took off 9 bases at V and 7 bases at J, with 16 bases between the two ends. Germline loops: CDR1 SGHNT, CDR2 YYREEE (reference sequence). The CDR3 runs to 12 residues. Here the CDR3 reads CATRAGGHEAFF. In DNA form, the CDR3 reads TGTGCCACCAGGGCGGGCGGACATGAAGCTTTCTTT. Full variable domain (remainder filled in from reference TRBV5-4 and TRBJ1-1): ETGVTQSPTHLIKTRGQQVTLRCSSQSGHNTVSWYQQALGQGPQFIFQYYREEENGRGNFPPRFSGLQFPNYSSELNVNALELDDSALYLCATRAGGHEAFFGQGTRLTVV.

The rearrangement uses TRBV5-4 and TRBJ2-3, with 9 bases aligning to TRBD2. The junction had 4 bases not matched to a gene; V was cut back by 4 bases and J by 4 bases. CDR3 length: 14 residues. CDR1 is SGHNT, CDR2 YYREEE, per germline (reference sequence). Written as DNA, the CDR3 is TGTGCCAGCAGCCTAGCGGGATCGTCAGATACGCAGTATTTT. It specifies CASSLAGSSDTQYF.

The chain has TRBV10-3 and TRBJ1-5; D possibly corresponds to TRBD1 (6 bases). Trimming left V 3 bases short and J 3 bases short, with 9 bases between. The CDR3 loop spans 14 amino acids. The V gene's germline CDR1 is ENHRY and CDR2 SYGVKD. The CDR3 DNA reads as TGTGCCATCAGTGAACGGGGGGCCAATCAGCCCCAGCATTTT. This sequence encodes CAISERGANQPQHF.

This clone was seen a few times. The rearrangement uses TRBV5-6 and TRBJ2-3, with TRBD2 identical over 9 bases. The CDR3 has 18 residues. Per germline, CDR1 SGHDT and CDR2 YYEEEE. V trimming: 0 bases; J trimming: 0 bases; junction bases outside the gene matches: 8. In DNA, the CDR3 is TGTGCCAGCAGCTTGGGGTTAGCGGGGGCAGCTAGCACAGATACGCAGTATTTT. Its translation is CASSLGLAGAASTDTQYF.

Ten or more counts support this clone. CDR3 nucleotides: TGTGCCAGCTGTGTTAGCAATCAGCCCCAGCATTTT. Residues: CASCVSNQPQHF. The V gene is TRBV28, the J gene TRBJ1-5; D unclear. This CDR3 comprises 12 residues. V dropped 8 bases and J dropped 0 bases, with 5 bases sitting between them. CDR1 MDHEN and CDR2 SYDVKM come from the germline V gene.

As for this clone: A far larger clone differs by one base, so this is likely a read error. The chain carries TRBV27 and TRBJ2-1, with 7 bases that match TRBD2. This CDR3 is 15 amino acids long. V dropped 3 bases and J dropped 9; count of bases not matched to a gene: 11. Per germline, CDR1 MNHEY and CDR2 SMNVEV (reference sequence). For the CDR3, the DNA is TGTGCCAGCAGTTTCAGAGCGGGATGGGGCCGTGAGCAGTTCTTC. Translated: CASSFRAGWGREQFF.

The rearrangement joins TRBV19 to TRBJ1-1, with D unresolved. CDR1 and CDR2 from the germline V gene are LNHDA and SQIVND (reference sequence). V lost 4 bases, J lost 0 bases, and 6 bases lay in between. CDR3 length equals 13 residues. CDR3 coding DNA: TGTGCCAGTAGTACGACCGTGAACACTGAAGCTTTCTTT. This gives the protein CASSTTVNTEAFF.

The V and J genes are TRBV6-4 and TRBJ2-3; D gene unclear. V lost 0 bases to trimming and J lost 2 bases, with 12 bases between them. Germline lookup yields CDR1 MRHNA and CDR2 SNTAGT. The CDR3 length is 16 residues. CDR3 sequence (DNA): TGTGCCAGCAGTGACTCGTTCCGGACGTCCACAGATACGCAGTATTTT. This translates into CASSDSFRTSTDTQYF.

About this clone itself: A single base is all that separates this from a far larger clone, so a read error is likely. This rearrangement joins TRBV30 to TRBJ2-1, with D uncertain. Germline V gene data show CDR1 as GTSNPN and CDR2 as SVGIG (reference sequence). V gave up 4 bases and J gave up 8 bases, with 18 bases separating them. The CDR3 runs 14 residues. The CDR3 region is CAWTSWQVRDEQFF. Written as DNA, the CDR3 is TGTGCCTGGACCAGTTGGCAGGTGCGCGATGAGCAGTTCTTC. Complete variable domain (other parts from reference TRBV30 and TRBJ2-1): SQTIHQWPATLVQPVGSPLSLECTVEGTSNPNLYWYRQAAGRGLQLLFYSVGIGQISSEVPQNLSASRPQDRQFILSSKKLLLSDSGFYLCAWTSWQVRDEQFFGPGTRLTVL.

The chain is built from TRBV11-3 and TRBJ2-1; D remains unclear. In germline, CDR1 is SGHNT, CDR2 YENEEA. This CDR3 has 15 amino acids. Trimming removed 0 bases from V and 0 bases from J, with 6 bases in between. CDR3 sequence reads: CASSLDGSSYNEQFF. For the CDR3, the DNA is TGTGCCAGCAGCTTAGATGGTAGCTCCTACAATGAGCAGTTCTTC.